This T cell receptor beta chain was sequenced in a study of CD8+ T cells in alopecia areata. Sequencing relied on a cDNA template that was reverse transcribed from extracted RNA. Produced via immunoSEQ multiplex PCR; TCRdb's table is partial and in-frame only. The table includes fewer than 200,000 clones, about 63% detected once. Researchers took lesional scalp punch biopsies and peripheral blood from people who were alopecia areata patients. Germline loops: CDR1 SGHRS, CDR2 YFSETQ. CDR3 length equals 15 residues. The V end was cut by 4 bases, the J end by 6 bases, with 20 bases between. V usage is TRBV5-1 and J usage is TRBJ2-7; no clear D. This TCR was recovered from a human donor with alopecia areata. The source material was CD4+ T cells sorted from blood, sampled at week 0. CDR3 nucleotides: TGCGCCAGCAGCCGACCGGACGGGCCCACCTCCGAGCAGTACTTC. Protein sequence: CASSRPDGPTSEQYF.